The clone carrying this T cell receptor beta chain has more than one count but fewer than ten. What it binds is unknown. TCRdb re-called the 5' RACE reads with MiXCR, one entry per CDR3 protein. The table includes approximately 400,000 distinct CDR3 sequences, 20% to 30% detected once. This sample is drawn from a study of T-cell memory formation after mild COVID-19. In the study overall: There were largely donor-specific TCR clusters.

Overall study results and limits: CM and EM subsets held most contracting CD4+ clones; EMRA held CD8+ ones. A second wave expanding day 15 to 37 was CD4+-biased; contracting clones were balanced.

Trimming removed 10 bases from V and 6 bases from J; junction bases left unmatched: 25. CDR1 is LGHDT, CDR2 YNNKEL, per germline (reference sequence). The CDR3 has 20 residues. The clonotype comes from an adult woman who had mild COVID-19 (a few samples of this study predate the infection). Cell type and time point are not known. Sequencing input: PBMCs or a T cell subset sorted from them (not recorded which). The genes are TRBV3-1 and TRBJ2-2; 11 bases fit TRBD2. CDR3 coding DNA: TGTGCCACCACAGTCGAACCGACTAGCGGGGAACCGGTCTCGCCCGGGGAGCTGTTTTTT. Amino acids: CATTVEPTSGEPVSPGELFF.